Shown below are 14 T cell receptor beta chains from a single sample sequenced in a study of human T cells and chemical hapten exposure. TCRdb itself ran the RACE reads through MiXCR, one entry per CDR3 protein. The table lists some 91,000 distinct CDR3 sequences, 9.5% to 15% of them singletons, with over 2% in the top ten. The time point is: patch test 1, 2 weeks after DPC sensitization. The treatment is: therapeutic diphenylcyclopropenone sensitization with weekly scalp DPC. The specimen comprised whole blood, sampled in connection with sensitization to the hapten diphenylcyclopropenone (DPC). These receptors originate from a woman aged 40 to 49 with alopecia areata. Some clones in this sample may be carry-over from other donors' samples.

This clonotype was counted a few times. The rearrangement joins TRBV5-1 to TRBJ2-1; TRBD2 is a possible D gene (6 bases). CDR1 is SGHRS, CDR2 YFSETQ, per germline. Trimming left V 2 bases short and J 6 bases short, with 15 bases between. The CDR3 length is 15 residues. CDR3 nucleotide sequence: TGCGCCAGCAGCTTCGTCGGGGGAGCGACCAATGAGCAGTTCTTC. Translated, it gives CASSFVGGATNEQFF. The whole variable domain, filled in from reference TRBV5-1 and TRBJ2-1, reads KAGVTQTPRYLIKTRGQQVTLSCSPISGHRSVSWYQQTPGQGLQFLFEYFSETQRNKGNFPGRFSGRQFSNSRSEMNVSTLELGDSALYLCASSFVGGATNEQFFGPGTRLTVL.

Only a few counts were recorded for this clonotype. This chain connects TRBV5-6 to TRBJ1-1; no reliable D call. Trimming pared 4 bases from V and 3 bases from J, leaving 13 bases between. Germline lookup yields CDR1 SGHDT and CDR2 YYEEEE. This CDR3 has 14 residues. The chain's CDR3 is CASSPDTMDTEAFF. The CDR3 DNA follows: TGTGCCAGCAGCCCCGACACGATGGACACTGAAGCTTTCTTT.

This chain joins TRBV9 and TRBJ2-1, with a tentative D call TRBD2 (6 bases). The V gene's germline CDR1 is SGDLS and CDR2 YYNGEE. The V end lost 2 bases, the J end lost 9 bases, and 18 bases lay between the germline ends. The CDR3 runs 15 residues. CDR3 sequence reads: CASSVYQGGLGEQFF. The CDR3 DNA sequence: TGTGCCAGCAGCGTTTACCAGGGAGGATTAGGTGAGCAGTTCTTC.

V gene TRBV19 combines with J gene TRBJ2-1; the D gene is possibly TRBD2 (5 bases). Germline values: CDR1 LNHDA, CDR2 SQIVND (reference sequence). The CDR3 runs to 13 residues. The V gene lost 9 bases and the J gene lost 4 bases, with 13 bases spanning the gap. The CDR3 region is CASLSPGYNEQFF. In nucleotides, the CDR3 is TGTGCCAGCCTCTCGCCGGGATACAATGAGCAGTTCTTC.

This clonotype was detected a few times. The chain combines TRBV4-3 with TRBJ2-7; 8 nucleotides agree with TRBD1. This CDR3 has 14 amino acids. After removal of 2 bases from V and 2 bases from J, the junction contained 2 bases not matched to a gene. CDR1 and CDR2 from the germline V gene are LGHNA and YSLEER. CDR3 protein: CASSQRQGPYEQYF. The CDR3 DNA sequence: TGCGCCAGCAGCCAAAGACAGGGGCCCTACGAGCAGTACTTC.

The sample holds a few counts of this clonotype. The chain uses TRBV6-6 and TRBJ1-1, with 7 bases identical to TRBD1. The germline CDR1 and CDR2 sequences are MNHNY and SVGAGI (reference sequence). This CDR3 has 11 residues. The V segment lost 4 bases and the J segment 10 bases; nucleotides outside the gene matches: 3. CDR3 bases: TGTGCCAGCAGTTCAGGGGGAGCAGCTTTCTTT. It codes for CASSSGGAAFF.

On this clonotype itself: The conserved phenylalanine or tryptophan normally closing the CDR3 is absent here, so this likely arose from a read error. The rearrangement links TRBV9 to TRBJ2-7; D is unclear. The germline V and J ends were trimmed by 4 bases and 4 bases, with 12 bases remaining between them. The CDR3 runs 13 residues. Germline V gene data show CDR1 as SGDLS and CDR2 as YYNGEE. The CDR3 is CASSPHLGYEQYS. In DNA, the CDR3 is TGTGCCAGCAGCCCACATCTAGGTTACGAGCAGTACTCC.

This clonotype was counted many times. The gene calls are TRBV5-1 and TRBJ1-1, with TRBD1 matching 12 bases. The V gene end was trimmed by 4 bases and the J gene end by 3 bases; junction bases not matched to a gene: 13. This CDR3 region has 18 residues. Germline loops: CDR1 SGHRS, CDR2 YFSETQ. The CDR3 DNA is TGCGCCAGCAGCGTAAGGCCGGGACAGGGGGCGTGGGACACTGAAGCTTTCTTT. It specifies CASSVRPGQGAWDTEAFF. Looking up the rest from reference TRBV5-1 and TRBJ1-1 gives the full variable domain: KAGVTQTPRYLIKTRGQQVTLSCSPISGHRSVSWYQQTPGQGLQFLFEYFSETQRNKGNFPGRFSGRQFSNSRSEMNVSTLELGDSALYLCASSVRPGQGAWDTEAFFGQGTRLTVV.

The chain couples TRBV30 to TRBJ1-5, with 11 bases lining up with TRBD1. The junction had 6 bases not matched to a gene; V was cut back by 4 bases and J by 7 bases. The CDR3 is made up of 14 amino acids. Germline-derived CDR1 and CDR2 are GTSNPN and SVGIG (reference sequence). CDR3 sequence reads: CAWTGQGAGQPQHF. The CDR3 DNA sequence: TGTGCCTGGACCGGACAGGGGGCTGGACAGCCCCAGCATTTT.

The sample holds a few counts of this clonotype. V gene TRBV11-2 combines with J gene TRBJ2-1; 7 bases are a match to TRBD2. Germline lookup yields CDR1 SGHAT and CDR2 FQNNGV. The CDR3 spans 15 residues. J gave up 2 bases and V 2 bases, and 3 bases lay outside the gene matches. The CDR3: CASSLSGATYNEQFF. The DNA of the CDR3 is TGTGCCAGCAGCTTAAGCGGGGCCACCTACAATGAGCAGTTCTTC.

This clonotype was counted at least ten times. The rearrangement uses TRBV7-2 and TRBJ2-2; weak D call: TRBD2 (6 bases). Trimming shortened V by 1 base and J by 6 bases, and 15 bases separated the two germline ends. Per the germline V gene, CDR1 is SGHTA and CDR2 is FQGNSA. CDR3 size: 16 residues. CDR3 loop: CASSLVGNSGSGELFF. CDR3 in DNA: TGTGCCAGCAGCTTAGTCGGTAATAGCGGTTCCGGGGAGCTGTTTTTT.

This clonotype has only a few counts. The CDR3 here is CASSARDRGTYEQYF. In DNA, the CDR3 is TGTGCCAGCAGCGCCAGGGACAGGGGTACGTACGAGCAGTACTTC. The chain joins TRBV5-4 to TRBJ2-7; 10 positions match TRBD1. Germline assignment: CDR1 SGHNT and CDR2 YYREEE (reference sequence). This CDR3 has 15 residues. Germline trimming cut 4 bases from V and 4 bases from J; bases unmatched to any gene: 8.

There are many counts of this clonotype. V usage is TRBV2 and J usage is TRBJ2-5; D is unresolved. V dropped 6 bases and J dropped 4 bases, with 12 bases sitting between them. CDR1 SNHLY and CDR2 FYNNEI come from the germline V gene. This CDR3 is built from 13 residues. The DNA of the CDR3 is TGTGCCAGCAGCGGGCAGGTGGTAGAGACCCAGTACTTC. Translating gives CASSGQVVETQYF.

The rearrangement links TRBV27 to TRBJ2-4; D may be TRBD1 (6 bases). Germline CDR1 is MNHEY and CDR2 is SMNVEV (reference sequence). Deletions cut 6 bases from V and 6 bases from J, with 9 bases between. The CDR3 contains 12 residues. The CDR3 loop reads CASRLQGNIQYF. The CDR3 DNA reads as TGTGCCAGCAGGCTACAGGGAAACATTCAGTACTTC.